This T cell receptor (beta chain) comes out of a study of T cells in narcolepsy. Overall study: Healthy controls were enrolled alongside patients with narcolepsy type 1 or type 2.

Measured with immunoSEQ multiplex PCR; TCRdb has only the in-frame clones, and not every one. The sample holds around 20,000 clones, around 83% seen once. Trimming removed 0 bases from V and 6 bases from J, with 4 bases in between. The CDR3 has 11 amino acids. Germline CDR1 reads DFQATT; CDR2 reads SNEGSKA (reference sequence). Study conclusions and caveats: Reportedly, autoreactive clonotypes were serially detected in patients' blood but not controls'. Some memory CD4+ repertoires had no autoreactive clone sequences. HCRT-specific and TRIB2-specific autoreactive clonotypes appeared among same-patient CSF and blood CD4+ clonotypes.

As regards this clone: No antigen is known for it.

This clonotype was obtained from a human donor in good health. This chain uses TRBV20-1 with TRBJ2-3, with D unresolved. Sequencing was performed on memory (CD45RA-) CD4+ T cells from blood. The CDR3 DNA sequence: TGCAGTGCTAGAGAATTCGATACGCAGTATTTT. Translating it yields CSAREFDTQYF.